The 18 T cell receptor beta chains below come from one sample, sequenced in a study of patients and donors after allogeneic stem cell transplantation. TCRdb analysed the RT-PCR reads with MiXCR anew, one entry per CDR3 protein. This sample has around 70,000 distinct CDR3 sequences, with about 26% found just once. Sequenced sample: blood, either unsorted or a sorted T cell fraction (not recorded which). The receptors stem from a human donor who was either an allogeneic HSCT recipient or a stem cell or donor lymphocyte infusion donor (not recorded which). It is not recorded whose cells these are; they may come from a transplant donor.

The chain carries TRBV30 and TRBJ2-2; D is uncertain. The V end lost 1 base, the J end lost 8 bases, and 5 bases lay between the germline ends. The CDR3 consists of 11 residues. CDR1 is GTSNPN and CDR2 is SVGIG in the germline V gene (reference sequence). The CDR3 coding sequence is TGTGCCTGGAGTGCACAGGGGGAGCTGTTTTTT. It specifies CAWSAQGELFF.

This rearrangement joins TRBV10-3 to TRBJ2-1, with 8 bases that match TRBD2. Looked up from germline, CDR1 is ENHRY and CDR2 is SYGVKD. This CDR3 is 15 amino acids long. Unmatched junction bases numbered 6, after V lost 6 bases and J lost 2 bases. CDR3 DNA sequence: TGTGCCATCAGGTTAGCGGGATCGACCTACAATGAGCAGTTCTTC. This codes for CAIRLAGSTYNEQFF.

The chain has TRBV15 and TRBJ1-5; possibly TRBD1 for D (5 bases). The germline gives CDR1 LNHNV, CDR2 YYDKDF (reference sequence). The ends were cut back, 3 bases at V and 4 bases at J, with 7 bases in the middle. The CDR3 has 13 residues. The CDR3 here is CATSSYRNQPQHF. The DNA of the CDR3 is TGTGCCACCAGCAGTTACAGGAATCAGCCCCAGCATTTT.

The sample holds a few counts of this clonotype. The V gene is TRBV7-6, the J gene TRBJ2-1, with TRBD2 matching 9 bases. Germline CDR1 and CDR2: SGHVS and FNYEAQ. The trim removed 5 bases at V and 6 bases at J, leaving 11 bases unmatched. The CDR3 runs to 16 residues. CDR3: CASSTRSGSWPNEQFF. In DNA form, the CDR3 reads TGTGCCAGCAGCACCCGTAGCGGGAGTTGGCCCAATGAGCAGTTCTTC.

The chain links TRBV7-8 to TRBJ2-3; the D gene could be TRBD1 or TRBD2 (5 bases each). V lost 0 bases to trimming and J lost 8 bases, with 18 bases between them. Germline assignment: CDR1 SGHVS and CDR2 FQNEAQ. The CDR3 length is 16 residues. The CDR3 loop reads CASSLAPGTSLITQYF. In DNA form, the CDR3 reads TGTGCCAGCAGCTTAGCCCCCGGGACCTCTCTGATTACGCAGTATTTT.

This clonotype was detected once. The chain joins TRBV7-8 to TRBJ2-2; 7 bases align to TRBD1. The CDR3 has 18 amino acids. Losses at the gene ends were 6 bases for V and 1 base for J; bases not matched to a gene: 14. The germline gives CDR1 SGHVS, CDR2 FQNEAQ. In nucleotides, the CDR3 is TGTGCCAGCAGTCCCTCAATGGGACAGCCTGAGAACACCGGGGAGCTGTTTTTT. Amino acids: CASSPSMGQPENTGELFF.

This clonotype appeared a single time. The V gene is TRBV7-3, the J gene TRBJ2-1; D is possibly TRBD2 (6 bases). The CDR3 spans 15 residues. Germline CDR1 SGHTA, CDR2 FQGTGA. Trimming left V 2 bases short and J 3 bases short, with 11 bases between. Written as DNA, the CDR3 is TGTGCCAGCAGCTTAGTTAGCGGCTTCTACAATGAGCAGTTCTTC. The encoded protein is CASSLVSGFYNEQFF.

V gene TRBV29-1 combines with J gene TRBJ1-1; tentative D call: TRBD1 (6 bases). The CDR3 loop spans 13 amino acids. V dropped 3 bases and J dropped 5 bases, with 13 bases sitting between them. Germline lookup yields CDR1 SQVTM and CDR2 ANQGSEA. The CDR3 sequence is CSVESQGGTEAFF. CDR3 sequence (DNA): TGCAGCGTTGAGTCACAGGGTGGTACTGAAGCTTTCTTT.

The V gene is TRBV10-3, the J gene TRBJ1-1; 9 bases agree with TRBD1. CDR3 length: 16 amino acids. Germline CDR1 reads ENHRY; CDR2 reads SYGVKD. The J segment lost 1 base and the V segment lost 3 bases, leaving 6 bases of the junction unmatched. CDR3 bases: TGTGCCATCAGTGAAAGGGGGGACAGGGAGAACACTGAAGCTTTCTTT. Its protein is CAISERGDRENTEAFF.

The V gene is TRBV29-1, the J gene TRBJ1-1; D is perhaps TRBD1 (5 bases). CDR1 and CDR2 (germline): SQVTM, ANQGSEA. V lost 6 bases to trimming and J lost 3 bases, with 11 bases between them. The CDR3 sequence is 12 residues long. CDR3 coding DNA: TGCAGCGTCCCCCAGGGATACACTGAAGCTTTCTTT. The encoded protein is CSVPQGYTEAFF.

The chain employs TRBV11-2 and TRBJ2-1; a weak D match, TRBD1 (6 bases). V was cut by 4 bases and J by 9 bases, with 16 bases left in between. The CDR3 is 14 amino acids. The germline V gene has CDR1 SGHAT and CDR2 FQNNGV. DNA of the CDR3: TGTGCCAGCAGCTCACCCCTTACAGGGACTGAGCAGTTCTTC. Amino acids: CASSSPLTGTEQFF.

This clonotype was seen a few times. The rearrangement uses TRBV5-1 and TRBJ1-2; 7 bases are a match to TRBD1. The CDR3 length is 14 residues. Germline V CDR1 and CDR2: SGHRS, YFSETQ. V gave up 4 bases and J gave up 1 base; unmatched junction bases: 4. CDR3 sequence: CASSPGDSNYGYTF. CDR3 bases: TGCGCCAGCAGCCCTGGGGACAGTAACTATGGCTACACCTTC.

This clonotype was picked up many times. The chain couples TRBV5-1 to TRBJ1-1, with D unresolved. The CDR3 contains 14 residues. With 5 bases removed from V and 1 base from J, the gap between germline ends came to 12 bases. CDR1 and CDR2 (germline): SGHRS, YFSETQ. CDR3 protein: CASRREAKNTEAFF. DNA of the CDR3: TGCGCCAGCAGGCGTGAGGCTAAGAACACTGAAGCTTTCTTT. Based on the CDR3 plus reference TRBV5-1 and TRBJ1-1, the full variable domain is KAGVTQTPRYLIKTRGQQVTLSCSPISGHRSVSWYQQTPGQGLQFLFEYFSETQRNKGNFPGRFSGRQFSNSRSEMNVSTLELGDSALYLCASRREAKNTEAFFGQGTRLTVV.

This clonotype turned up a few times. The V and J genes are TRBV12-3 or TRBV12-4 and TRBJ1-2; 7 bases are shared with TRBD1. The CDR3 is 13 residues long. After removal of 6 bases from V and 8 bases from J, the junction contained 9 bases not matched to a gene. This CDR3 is CASSPPGQRGYTF. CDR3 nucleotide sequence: TGTGCCAGCAGCCCACCGGGACAGCGAGGCTACACCTTC.

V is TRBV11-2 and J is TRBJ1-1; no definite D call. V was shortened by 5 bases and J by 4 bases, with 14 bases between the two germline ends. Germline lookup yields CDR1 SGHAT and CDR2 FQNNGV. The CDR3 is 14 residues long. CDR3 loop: CASSTRGTLTEAFF. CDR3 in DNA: TGTGCCAGCAGCACACGGGGAACCCTCACTGAAGCTTTCTTT.

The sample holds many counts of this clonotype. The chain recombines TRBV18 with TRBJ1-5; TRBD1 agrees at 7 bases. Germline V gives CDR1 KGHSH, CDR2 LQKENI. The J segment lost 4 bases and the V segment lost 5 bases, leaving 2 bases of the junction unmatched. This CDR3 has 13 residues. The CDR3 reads CASSTTGNQPQHF. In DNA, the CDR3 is TGTGCCAGCTCAACGACAGGGAATCAGCCCCAGCATTTT.

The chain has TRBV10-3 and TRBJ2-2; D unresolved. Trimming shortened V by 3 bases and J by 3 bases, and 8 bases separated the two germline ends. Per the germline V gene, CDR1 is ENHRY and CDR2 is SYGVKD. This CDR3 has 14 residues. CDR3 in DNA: TGTGCCATCAGTGAACTAAGACACACCGGGGAGCTGTTTTTT. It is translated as CAISELRHTGELFF.

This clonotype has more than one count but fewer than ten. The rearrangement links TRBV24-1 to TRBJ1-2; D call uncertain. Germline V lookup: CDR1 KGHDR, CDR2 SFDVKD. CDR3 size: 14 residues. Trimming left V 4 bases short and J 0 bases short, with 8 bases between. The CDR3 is CATSDASANYGYTF. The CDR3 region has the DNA TGTGCCACCAGTGACGCCAGCGCTAACTATGGCTACACCTTC.